This T cell receptor (beta chain) emerged from a study of healthy donors' naive CD4 and CD8 T cells. Study at large: Donors, half of them female, were 20-25, 40-50 or 60-70 years old.

Study-wide findings and caveats: Homeostatic proliferation of naive T cells was not examined as a bias source. Negatively charged CDR3s marked CD8+ lineage; positively charged CDR3s marked CD4+ lineage. Most V and J genes were reportedly biased between naive CD4+ and CD8+ cells.

A linear amplification protocol produced the TCR libraries from 450 to 500 ng of total RNA. Each CDR3 protein is one row after TCRdb ran MiXCR on the reads. The sample lists 150,000 to 200,000 distinct CDR3 sequences, about 74% occurring once. Concerning this clonotype: The antigen remains undetermined.

CDR1 is SGHNT, CDR2 YYREEE, per germline (reference sequence). The length of the CDR3 is 14 residues. V lost 3 bases to trimming and J lost 1 base; unmatched junction nucleotides: 3. This rearrangement joins TRBV5-4 to TRBJ1-1; 7 positions agree with TRBD1. Sequencing was carried out using naive CD4+ and CD8+ T cells sorted from blood, pooled from several donors. The receptor was isolated from a pool of human donors in good health; the sample pools cells from several healthy donors. CDR3 sequence: CASSSDRWNTEAFF. CDR3 in DNA: TGTGCCAGCAGCTCGGACAGGTGGAACACTGAAGCTTTCTTT.